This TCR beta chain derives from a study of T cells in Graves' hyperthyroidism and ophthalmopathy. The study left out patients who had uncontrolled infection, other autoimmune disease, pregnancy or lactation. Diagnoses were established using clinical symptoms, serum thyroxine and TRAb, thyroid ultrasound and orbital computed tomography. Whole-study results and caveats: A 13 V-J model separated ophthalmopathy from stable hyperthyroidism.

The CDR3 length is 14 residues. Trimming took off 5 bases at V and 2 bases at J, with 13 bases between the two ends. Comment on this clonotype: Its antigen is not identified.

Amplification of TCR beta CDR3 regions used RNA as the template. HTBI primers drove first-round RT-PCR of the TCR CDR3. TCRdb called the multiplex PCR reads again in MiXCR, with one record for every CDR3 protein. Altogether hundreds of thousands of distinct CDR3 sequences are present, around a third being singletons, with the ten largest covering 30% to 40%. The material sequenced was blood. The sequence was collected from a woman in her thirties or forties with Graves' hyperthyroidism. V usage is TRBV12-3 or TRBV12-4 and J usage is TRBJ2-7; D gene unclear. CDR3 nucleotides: TGTGCCAGCAGTAAGACTCCTTTAACCTACGAGCAGTACTTC. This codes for CASSKTPLTYEQYF.